What follows is one T cell receptor beta chain and its context. Profiling relied on immunoSEQ multiplex PCR, and the TCRdb table lists in-frame clones only, not all of them. The sample records roughly 360,000 clones, around 89% being singletons. This sample is drawn from a study of blood T cell repertoires in COVID-19. Everyone who took part was about 18 to 90 years old, and they came from 20 to 25 US areas. What was sequenced was PBMCs or T cells enriched from blood (not recorded which). The clonotype comes from a woman younger than 45 with acute COVID-19.

CDR3 region: CSAGWGGLQHF. In nucleotides, the CDR3 is TGCAGTGCTGGTTGGGGGGGCCTTCAGCATTTT. The chain carries TRBV20-1 and TRBJ1-5, with TRBD1 as a possible D gene (6 bases). Trimming cost V 5 bases and J 13 bases, with 15 bases left between them. Germline lookup yields CDR1 DFQATT and CDR2 SNEGSKA (reference sequence). This CDR3 spans 11 amino acids.